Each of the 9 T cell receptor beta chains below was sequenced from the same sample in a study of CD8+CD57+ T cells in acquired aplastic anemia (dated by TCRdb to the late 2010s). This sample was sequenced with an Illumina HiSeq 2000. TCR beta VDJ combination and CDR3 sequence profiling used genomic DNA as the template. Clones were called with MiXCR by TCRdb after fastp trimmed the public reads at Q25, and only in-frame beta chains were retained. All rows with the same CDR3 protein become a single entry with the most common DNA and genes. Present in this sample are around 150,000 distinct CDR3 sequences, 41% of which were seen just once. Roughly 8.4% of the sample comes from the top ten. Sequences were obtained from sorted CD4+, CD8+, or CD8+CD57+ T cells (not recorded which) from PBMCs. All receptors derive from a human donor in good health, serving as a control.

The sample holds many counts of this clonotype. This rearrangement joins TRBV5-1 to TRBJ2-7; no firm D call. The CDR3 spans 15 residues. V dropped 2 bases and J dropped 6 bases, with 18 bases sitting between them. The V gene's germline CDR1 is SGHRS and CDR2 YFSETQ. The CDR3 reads CASSLTTGAAGEQYF. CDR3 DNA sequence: TGCGCCAGCAGCTTAACGACTGGAGCTGCTGGCGAGCAGTACTTC.

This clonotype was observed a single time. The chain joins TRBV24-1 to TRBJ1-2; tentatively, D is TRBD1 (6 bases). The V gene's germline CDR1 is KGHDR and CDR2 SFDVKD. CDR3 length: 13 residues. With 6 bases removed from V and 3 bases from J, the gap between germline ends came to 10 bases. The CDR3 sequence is CATSRPGDYGYTF. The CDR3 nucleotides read TGTGCCACCAGTCGTCCAGGGGACTATGGCTACACCTTC.

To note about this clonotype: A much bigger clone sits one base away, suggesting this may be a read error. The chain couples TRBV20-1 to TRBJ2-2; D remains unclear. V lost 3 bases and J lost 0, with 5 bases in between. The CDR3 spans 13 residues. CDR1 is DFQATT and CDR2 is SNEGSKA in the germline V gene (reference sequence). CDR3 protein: CSARGANTGELFF. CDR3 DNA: TGCAGTGCTAGGGGCGCGAACACCGGGGAGCTGTTTTTT.

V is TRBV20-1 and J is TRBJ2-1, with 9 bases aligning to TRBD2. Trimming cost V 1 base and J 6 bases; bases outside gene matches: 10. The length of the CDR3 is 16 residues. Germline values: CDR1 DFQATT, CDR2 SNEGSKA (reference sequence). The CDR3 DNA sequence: TGCAGTGCTAGAGCGCGGGGAGCGGGGGGTTTCAATGAGCAGTTCTTC. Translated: CSARARGAGGFNEQFF.

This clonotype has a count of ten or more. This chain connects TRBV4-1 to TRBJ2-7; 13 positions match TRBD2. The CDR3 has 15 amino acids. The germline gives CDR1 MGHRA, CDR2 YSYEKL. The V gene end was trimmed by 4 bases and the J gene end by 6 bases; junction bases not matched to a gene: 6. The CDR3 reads CASSPRGLAGSEQYF. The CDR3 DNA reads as TGCGCCAGCAGCCCGCGGGGACTAGCGGGGTCCGAGCAGTACTTC.

The CDR3 region has the DNA TGCAGCGTTGATGGGCTTGGGGGGCTGCCCTCCTACGAGCAGTACTTC. The encoded protein is CSVDGLGGLPSYEQYF. The chain carries TRBV29-1 and TRBJ2-7; either TRBD1 or TRBD2 may supply D (6 bases each). V was cut by 3 bases and J by 0 bases, with 18 bases left in between. CDR3 length equals 16 residues. Germline V lookup: CDR1 SQVTM, CDR2 ANQGSEA.

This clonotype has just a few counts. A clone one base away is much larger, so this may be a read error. The CDR3 loop is CASGKGDGYTF. The CDR3 region has the DNA TGTGCCAGCGGTAAAGGGGATGGCTACACCTTC. The V and J genes are TRBV7-9 and TRBJ1-2; maybe TRBD1 (5 bases). This CDR3 has 11 residues. Germline CDR1 reads SEHNR; CDR2 reads FQNEAQ (reference sequence). V lost 8 bases to trimming and J lost 6 bases, with 10 bases between them.

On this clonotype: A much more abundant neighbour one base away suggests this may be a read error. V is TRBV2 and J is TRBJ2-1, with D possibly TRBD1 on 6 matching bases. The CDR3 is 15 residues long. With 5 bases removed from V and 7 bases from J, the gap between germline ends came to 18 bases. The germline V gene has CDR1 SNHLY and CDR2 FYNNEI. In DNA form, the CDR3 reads TGTGCCAGCAGTTACTCAAGGGGGACCCAAAATGAGCAGTTCTTC. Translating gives CASSYSRGTQNEQFF.

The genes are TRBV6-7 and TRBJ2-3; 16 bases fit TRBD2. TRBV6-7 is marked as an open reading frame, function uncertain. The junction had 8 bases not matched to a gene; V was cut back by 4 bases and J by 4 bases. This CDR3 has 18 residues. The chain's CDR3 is CASSSTGLAGGGSDTQYF. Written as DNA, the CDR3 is TGTGCCAGCAGTTCCACGGGACTAGCGGGGGGGGGATCAGATACGCAGTATTTT.